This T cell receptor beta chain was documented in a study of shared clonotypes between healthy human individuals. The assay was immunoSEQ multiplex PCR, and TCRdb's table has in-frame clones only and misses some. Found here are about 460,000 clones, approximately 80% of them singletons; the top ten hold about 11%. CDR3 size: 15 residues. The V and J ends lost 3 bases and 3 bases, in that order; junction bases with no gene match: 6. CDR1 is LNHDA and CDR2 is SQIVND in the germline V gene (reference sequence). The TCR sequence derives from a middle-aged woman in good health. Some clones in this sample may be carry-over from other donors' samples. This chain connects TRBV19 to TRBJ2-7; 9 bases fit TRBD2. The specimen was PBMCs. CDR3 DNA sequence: TGTGCCAGTAGTATCTTGACTAGCGGTATCTACGAGCAGTACTTC. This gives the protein CASSILTSGIYEQYF.